Below are 16 T cell receptor beta chains sequenced from a single sample in a study of blood T cell repertoires in COVID-19 (dated by TCRdb to the early 2020s). Libraries came from the immunoSEQ multiplex PCR assay. Entries here come from immuneACCESS through TCRdb and include only in-frame sequences with V and J called. Some clones fail to appear in such tables; in the studies checked, an unresolved V gene covers under half of the shortfall, and the cause of the remainder is unknown. Counted in this sample were about 280,000 clones; more than 85% of them appeared once. In total, the top ten clones hold roughly 5.1% of the sample. The sequenced sample consisted of peripheral blood. The receptors stem from a man aged 40-49 years with acute or convalescent COVID-19.

The chain carries TRBV3-1 (or the pseudogene TRBV3-2) and TRBJ1-5; 8 bases map to TRBD1. Per the germline V gene, CDR1 is LGHDT and CDR2 is YNNKEL (reference sequence). V was clipped by 4 bases and J by 9 bases; unmatched bases: 5. This CDR3 spans 13 amino acids. DNA for the CDR3: TGTGCCAGCAGCCTTGGACAGGGTCTGCCCCAGCATTTT. Its protein product is CASSLGQGLPQHF.

V gene TRBV5-1 combines with J gene TRBJ1-4; D is unclear. The length of the CDR3 is 12 residues. V was pared by 5 bases and J by 8 bases, with 10 bases between. CDR1 is SGHRS and CDR2 is YFSETQ in the germline V gene. For the CDR3, the DNA is TGCGCCAGCAGATCGACGGGAGAAAAACTGTTTTTT. It translates to CASRSTGEKLFF.

The rearrangement uses TRBV7-8 and TRBJ1-3; 8 nucleotides match TRBD1. Germline V gives CDR1 SGHVS, CDR2 FQNEAQ. The CDR3 is made up of 16 amino acids. The V and J ends lost 3 bases and 1 base, in that order; junction bases with no gene match: 5. DNA of the CDR3: TGTGCCAGCAGCTTGGAACACAGGGGGTCTGGAAACACCATATATTTT. The encoded protein is CASSLEHRGSGNTIYF.

V and J are TRBV19 and TRBJ1-1; the D gene is possibly TRBD1 (6 bases). Germline values: CDR1 LNHDA, CDR2 SQIVND (reference sequence). Trimming cost V 5 bases and J 0 bases, with 13 bases left between them. This CDR3 spans 15 amino acids. This CDR3 is CASSSEDSVNTEAFF. The CDR3 coding sequence is TGTGCCAGTAGTTCCGAGGACAGTGTGAACACTGAAGCTTTCTTT. Looking up the rest from reference TRBV19 and TRBJ1-1 gives the full variable domain: DGGITQSPKYLFRKEGQNVTLSCEQNLNHDAMYWYRQDPGQGLRLIYYSQIVNDFQKGDIAEGYSVSREKKESFPLTVTSAQKNPTAFYLCASSSEDSVNTEAFFGQGTRLTVV.

The rearrangement joins TRBV27 to TRBJ2-1; 8 bases match TRBD1. CDR1 is MNHEY and CDR2 is SMNVEV in the germline V gene (reference sequence). The V and J ends lost 0 bases and 2 bases, in that order; junction bases with no gene match: 0. The CDR3 is 15 amino acids. CDR3 sequence (DNA): TGTGCCAGCAGTTTATCGGGACAGGCCTACAATGAGCAGTTCTTC. Translated, it gives CASSLSGQAYNEQFF.

The table lists this clone with a count of one. V gene TRBV10-2 combines with J gene TRBJ1-3; the D is unclear. The V end was cut by 6 bases, the J end by 0 bases, with 9 bases between. Germline-derived CDR1 and CDR2 are WSHSY and SAAADI. CDR3 length: 14 amino acids. Written as DNA, the CDR3 is TGCGCCAGCAGAATGAAGAGCTCTGGAAACACCATATATTTT. Amino acids: CASRMKSSGNTIYF.

This CDR3 reads CASIMTGTAGELFF. The CDR3 DNA reads TGTGCCAGCATTATGACAGGGACGGCCGGGGAGCTGTTTTTT. The chain combines TRBV2 with TRBJ2-2; 7 bases agree with TRBD1. CDR1 SNHLY and CDR2 FYNNEI come from the germline V gene. The CDR3 runs to 14 residues. J was trimmed by 6 bases and V by 7 bases; bases with no gene match: 8.

V and J are TRBV7-9 and TRBJ2-3; the match to TRBD1 covers 11 bases. Germline CDR1 reads SEHNR; CDR2 reads FQNEAQ (reference sequence). Losses at the gene ends were 2 bases for V and 5 bases for J; bases not matched to a gene: 3. The CDR3 loop spans 15 amino acids. The CDR3: CASSLMGQGVDTQYF. CDR3 bases: TGTGCCAGCAGCTTAATGGGACAGGGGGTAGATACGCAGTATTTT.

For the CDR3, the DNA is TGTGCCAGCAGTGAAACGATCGGAGCCCCCTACGAGCAGTACTTC. Translated: CASSETIGAPYEQYF. The chain carries TRBV6-1 and TRBJ2-7; D call uncertain. CDR1 and CDR2 from the germline V gene are MNHNS and SASEGT. The V end was cut by 2 bases, the J end by 2 bases, with 13 bases between. The CDR3 is 15 amino acids.

The V and J genes are TRBV5-1 and TRBJ2-1; TRBD2 matches at 16 bases. From germline, CDR1 is SGHRS and CDR2 YFSETQ. The CDR3 has 16 residues. V lost 7 bases, J lost 7 bases, and 8 bases stayed unmatched. The CDR3 here is CASRPGLAGGPNEQFF. DNA of the CDR3: TGCGCCAGCCGTCCGGGACTAGCGGGGGGGCCAAATGAGCAGTTCTTC.

V gene TRBV7-9 combines with J gene TRBJ2-7; the D gene is possibly TRBD1 (5 bases). The CDR3 length is 13 residues. Per the germline V gene, CDR1 is SEHNR and CDR2 is FQNEAQ (reference sequence). Trimming cost V 5 bases and J 4 bases, with 12 bases left between them. The CDR3 DNA reads as TGTGCCAGCAGCGCTCCAGGGATGTACGAGCAGTACTTC. Its translation is CASSAPGMYEQYF.

The CDR3 nucleotides read TGCGCCAGCAGGCATACGACAGGGAGCGAGACCCAGTACTTC. The encoded protein is CASRHTTGSETQYF. This chain uses TRBV5-1 with TRBJ2-5; 7 nucleotides agree with TRBD1. This CDR3 region has 14 residues. V shed 5 bases and J 5 bases; nucleotides not matched to a gene: 9. The germline V gene has CDR1 SGHRS and CDR2 YFSETQ.

A single count supports this clone. The V and J genes are TRBV19 and TRBJ2-3; D call uncertain. V was cut by 5 bases and J by 1 base, with 10 bases left in between. This CDR3 has 14 amino acids. Germline loops: CDR1 LNHDA, CDR2 SQIVND (reference sequence). CDR3 coding DNA: TGTGCCAGTAGTGTCTCTCAGGGCACAGATACGCAGTATTTT. Its protein is CASSVSQGTDTQYF.

The CDR3 DNA reads TGTGCCAGCAGTTTACCGGGACAGGGGACCTATGGCTACACCTTC. Amino acid sequence: CASSLPGQGTYGYTF. The V and J genes are TRBV25-1 and TRBJ1-2, with TRBD1 matching over 10 bases. CDR3 length: 15 residues. Germline trimming cut 5 bases from V and 4 bases from J; bases unmatched to any gene: 7. Germline loops: CDR1 MGHDK, CDR2 SYGVNS.

V and J are TRBV6-5 and TRBJ1-1; 11 bases are a match to TRBD1. Germline values: CDR1 MNHEY, CDR2 SVGAGI. The CDR3 runs 13 residues. V was clipped by 7 bases and J by 10 bases; unmatched bases: 8. The CDR3 DNA reads TGTGCCAGCATCGGACAGGGGGCTGTTGGAGCTTTCTTT. This encodes CASIGQGAVGAFF.

The rearrangement joins TRBV6-5 to TRBJ2-7, with a possible D match to TRBD2 (6 bases). V was cut by 6 bases and J by 2 bases, with 11 bases left in between. The CDR3 length is 13 residues. Germline V gives CDR1 MNHEY, CDR2 SVGAGI. CDR3 residues: CASSLRGPYEQYF. CDR3 coding DNA: TGTGCCAGCAGCCTGCGGGGCCCCTACGAGCAGTACTTC.